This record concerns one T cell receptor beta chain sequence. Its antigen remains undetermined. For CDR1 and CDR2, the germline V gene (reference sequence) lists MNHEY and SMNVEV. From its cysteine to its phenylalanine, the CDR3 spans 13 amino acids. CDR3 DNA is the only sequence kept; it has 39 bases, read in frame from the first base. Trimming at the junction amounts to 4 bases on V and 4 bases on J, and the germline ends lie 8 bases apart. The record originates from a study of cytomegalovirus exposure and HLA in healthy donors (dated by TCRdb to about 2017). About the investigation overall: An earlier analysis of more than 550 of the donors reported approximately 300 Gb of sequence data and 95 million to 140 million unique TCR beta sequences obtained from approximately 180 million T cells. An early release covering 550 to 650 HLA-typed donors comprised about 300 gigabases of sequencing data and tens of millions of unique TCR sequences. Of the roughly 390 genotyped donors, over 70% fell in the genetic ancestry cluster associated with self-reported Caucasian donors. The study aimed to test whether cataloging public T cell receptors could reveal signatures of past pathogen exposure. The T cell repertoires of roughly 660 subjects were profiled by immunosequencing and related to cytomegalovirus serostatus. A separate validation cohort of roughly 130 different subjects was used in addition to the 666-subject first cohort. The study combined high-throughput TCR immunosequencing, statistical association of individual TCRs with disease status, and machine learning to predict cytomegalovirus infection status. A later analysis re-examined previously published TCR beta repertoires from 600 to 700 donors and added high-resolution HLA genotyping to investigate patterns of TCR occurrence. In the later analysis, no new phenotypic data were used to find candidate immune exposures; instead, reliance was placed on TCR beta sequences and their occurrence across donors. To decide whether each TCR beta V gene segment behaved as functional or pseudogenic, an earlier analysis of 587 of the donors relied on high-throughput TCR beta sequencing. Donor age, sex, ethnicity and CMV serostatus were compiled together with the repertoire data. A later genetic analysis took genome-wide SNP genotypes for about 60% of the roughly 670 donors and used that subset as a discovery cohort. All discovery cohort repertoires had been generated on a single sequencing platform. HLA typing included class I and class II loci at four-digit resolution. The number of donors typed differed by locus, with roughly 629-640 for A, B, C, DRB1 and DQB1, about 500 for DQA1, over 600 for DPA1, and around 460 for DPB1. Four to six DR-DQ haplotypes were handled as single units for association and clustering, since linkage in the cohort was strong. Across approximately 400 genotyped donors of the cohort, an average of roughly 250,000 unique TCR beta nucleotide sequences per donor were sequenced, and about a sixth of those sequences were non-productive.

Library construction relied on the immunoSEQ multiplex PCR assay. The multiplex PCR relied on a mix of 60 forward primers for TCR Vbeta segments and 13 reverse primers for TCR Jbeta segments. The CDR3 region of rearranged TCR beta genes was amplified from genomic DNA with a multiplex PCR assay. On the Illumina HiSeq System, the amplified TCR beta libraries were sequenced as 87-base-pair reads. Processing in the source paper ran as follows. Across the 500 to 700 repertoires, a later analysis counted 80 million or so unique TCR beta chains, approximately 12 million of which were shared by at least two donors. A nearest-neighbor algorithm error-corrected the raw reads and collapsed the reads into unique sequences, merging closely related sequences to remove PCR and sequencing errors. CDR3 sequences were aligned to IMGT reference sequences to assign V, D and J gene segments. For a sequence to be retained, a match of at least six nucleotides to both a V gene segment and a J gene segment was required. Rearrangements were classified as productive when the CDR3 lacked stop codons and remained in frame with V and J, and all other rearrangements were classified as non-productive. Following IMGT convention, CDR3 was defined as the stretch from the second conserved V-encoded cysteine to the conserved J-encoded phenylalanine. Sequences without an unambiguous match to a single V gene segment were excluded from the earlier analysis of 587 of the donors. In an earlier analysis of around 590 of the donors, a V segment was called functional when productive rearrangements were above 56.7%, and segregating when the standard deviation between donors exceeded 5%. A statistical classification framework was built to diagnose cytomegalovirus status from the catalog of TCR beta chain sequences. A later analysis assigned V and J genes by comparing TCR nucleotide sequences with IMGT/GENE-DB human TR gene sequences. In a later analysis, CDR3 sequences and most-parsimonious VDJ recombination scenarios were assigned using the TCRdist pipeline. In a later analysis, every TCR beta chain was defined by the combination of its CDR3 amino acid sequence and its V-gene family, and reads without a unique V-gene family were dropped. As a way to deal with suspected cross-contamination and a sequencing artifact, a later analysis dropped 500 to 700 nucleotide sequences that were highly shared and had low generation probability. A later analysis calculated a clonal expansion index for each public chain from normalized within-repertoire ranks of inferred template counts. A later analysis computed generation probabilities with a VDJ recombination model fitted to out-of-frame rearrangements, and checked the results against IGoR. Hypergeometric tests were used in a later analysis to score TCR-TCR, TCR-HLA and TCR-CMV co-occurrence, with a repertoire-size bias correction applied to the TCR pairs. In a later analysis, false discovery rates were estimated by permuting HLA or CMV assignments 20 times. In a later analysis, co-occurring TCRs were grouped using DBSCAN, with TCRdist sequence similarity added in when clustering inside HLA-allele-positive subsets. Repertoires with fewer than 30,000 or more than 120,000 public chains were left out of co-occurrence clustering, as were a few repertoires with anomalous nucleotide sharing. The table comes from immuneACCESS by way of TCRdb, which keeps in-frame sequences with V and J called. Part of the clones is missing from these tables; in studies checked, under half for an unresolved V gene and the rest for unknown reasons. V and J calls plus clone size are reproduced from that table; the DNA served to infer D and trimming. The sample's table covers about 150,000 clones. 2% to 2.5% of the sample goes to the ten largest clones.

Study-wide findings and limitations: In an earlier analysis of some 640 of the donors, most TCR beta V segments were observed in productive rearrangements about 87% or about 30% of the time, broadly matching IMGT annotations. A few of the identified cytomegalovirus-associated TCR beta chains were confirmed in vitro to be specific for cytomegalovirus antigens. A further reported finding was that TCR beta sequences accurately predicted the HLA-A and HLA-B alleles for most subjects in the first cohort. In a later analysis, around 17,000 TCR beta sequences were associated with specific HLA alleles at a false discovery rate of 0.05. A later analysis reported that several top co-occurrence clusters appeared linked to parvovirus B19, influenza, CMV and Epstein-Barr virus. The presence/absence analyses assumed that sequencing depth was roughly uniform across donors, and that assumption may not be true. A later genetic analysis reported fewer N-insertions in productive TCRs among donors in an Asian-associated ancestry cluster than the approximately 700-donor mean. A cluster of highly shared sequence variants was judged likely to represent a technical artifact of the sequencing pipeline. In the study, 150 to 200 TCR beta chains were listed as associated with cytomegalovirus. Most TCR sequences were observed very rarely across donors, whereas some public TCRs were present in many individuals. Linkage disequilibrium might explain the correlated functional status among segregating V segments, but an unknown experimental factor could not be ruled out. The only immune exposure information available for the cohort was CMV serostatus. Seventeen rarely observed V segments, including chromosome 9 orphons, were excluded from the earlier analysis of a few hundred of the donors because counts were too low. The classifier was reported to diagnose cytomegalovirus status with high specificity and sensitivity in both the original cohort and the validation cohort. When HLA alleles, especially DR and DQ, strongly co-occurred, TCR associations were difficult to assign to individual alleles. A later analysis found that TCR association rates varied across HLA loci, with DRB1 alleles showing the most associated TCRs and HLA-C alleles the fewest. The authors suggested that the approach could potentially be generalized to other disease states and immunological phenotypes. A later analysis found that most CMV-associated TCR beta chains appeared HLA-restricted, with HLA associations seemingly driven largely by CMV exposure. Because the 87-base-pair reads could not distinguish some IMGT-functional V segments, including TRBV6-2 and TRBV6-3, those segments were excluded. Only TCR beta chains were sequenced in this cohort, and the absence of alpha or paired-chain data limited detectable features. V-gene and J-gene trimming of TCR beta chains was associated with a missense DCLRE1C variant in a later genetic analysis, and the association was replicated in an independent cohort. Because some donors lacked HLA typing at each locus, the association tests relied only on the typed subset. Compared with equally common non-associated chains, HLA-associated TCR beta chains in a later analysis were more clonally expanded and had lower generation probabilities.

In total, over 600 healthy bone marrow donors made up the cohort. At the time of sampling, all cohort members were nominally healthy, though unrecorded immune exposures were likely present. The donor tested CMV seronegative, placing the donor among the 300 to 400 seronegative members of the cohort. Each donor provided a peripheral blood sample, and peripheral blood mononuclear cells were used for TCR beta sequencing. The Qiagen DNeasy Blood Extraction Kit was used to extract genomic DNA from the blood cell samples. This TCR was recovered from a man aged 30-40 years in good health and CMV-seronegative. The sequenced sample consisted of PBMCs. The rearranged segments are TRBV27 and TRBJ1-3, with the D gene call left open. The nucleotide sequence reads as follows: TGTGCCAGCAGTTCGTCCCTCGGAAACACCATATATTTT. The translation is CASSSSLGNTIYF.